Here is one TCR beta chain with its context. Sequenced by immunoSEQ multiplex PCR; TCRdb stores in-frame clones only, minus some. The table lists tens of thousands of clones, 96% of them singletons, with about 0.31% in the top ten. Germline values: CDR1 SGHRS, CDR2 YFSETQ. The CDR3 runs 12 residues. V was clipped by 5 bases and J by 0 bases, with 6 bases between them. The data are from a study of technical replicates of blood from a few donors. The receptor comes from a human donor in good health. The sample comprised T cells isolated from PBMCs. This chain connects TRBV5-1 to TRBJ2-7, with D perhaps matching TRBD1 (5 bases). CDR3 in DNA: TGCGCCAGCAGAGGGGACTCCTACGAGCAGTACTTC. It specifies CASRGDSYEQYF.